The 14 T cell receptor beta chains reported below all come from one sample, sequenced in a study of blood T cells in healthy people across ages. For the second PCR, which ran for about 7 to 11 cycles, a sample-barcoded 5' primer and a J-beta primer mix were used. TCRdb passed the 5' RACE reads through MiXCR, listing each CDR3 protein once. This repertoire shows roughly 1.5 million distinct CDR3 sequences, approximately 43% found once; its top ten account for over 3.5%. Sequences were obtained from blood. The receptors derive from a woman aged 18 to 35 in good health.

This clonotype was counted between two and nine times. The chain combines TRBV7-9 with TRBJ2-6, with D possibly TRBD1 on 6 matching bases. V was shortened by 4 bases and J by 2 bases, with 9 bases between the two germline ends. The CDR3 consists of 15 residues. CDR1 is SEHNR and CDR2 is FQNEAQ in the germline V gene (reference sequence). The CDR3 bases are TGTGCCAGCAGCTCCAACAGGGCTGGGGCCAACGTCCTGACTTTC. Its protein product is CASSSNRAGANVLTF.

The CDR3 DNA reads as TGCGCCAGCAGCTTGGAAGGGGGGCTGAACACTGAAGCTTTCTTT. This gives the protein CASSLEGGLNTEAFF. V gene TRBV5-1 combines with J gene TRBJ1-1, with a weak D call TRBD1 (6 bases). V was pared by 0 bases and J by 0 bases, with 9 bases between. Germline CDR1 reads SGHRS; CDR2 reads YFSETQ. This CDR3 region has 15 residues.

This clonotype was seen more than once but under ten times. The rearrangement links TRBV15 to TRBJ2-1, with 9 positions matching TRBD2. CDR1 LNHNV and CDR2 YYDKDF come from the germline V gene (reference sequence). There are 15 residues in the CDR3. V dropped 4 bases and J dropped 6; count of bases not matched to a gene: 7. The CDR3 DNA sequence: TGTGCCACCAGCAAGTTCGATAGCGGGAGCAATGAGCAGTTCTTC. This codes for CATSKFDSGSNEQFF.

The chain carries TRBV10-3 and TRBJ2-3; 10 positions match TRBD1. The CDR3 extends over 14 amino acids. J gave up 6 bases and V 6 bases, and 6 bases lay outside the gene matches. The germline V gene has CDR1 ENHRY and CDR2 SYGVKD. The DNA of the CDR3 is TGTGCCATCAGCCTACCGGGACAGGGGGATACGCAGTATTTT. This sequence encodes CAISLPGQGDTQYF.

The CDR3 loop reads CASSLDSSADTQYF. In DNA, the CDR3 is TGTGCCAGCAGCTTAGATTCTAGCGCAGATACGCAGTATTTT. V is TRBV7-2 and J is TRBJ2-3, with D tentatively TRBD2 (6 bases). From germline, CDR1 is SGHTA and CDR2 FQGNSA. V was shortened by 1 base and J by 4 bases, with 9 bases between the two germline ends. The CDR3 is 14 residues long.

This clonotype was seen a few times. The rearrangement uses TRBV24-1 and TRBJ2-3, with D perhaps TRBD1 (6 bases). The ends were cut back, 3 bases at V and 0 bases at J, with 12 bases in the middle. CDR1 is KGHDR and CDR2 is SFDVKD in the germline V gene. The CDR3 sequence is 16 residues long. The CDR3 spells CATSDIQGASTDTQYF. The DNA of the CDR3 is TGTGCCACCAGTGATATACAGGGCGCCAGCACAGATACGCAGTATTTT.

The count of this clonotype is one. Compared with germline, one end of the junction differs, possibly owing to a read error. The chain combines TRBV12-3 or TRBV12-4 with TRBJ1-6, with no clear D. The CDR3 spans 15 residues. The CDR3 spells CATSFGTESNSPLHF. The CDR3 nucleotides read TGTGCCACCAGTTTTGGTACGGAATCCAATTCACCCCTCCACTTT.

This clonotype was detected a few times. The genes are TRBV20-1 and TRBJ1-1; D is ambiguous. Germline V CDR1 and CDR2: DFQATT, SNEGSKA (reference sequence). The CDR3 has 10 residues. V gave up 3 bases and J gave up 3 bases, with 2 bases separating them. CDR3 amino acids: CSASHTEAFF. Here the CDR3 DNA reads TGCAGTGCTAGCCACACTGAAGCTTTCTTT.

The rearrangement links TRBV4-3 to TRBJ2-1; 15 nucleotides agree with TRBD2. The CDR3 length is 19 residues. Germline-derived CDR1 and CDR2 are LGHNA and YSLEER. V lost 7 bases to trimming and J lost 0 bases; unmatched junction nucleotides: 10. CDR3 coding DNA: TGCGCCAGCACCACTGGACTAGCGGGGGGGCTTAGCTCCTACAATGAGCAGTTCTTC. It specifies CASTTGLAGGLSSYNEQFF.

There are a few counts of this clonotype. V usage is TRBV29-1 and J usage is TRBJ2-7, with TRBD1 matching over 8 bases. Germline trimming cut 1 base from V and 3 bases from J; bases unmatched to any gene: 2. This CDR3 is 13 amino acids long. CDR1 is SQVTM, CDR2 ANQGSEA, per germline. CDR3 sequence (DNA): TGCAGCGTTGAAGGGACAGGGTTCTACGAGCAGTACTTC. Amino acids: CSVEGTGFYEQYF.

The rearrangement uses TRBV7-9 and TRBJ2-7; TRBD2 is a possible D gene (5 bases). This CDR3 has 13 residues. Looked up from germline, CDR1 is SEHNR and CDR2 is FQNEAQ (reference sequence). Trimming stripped 0 bases from V and 4 bases from J, with 7 bases between. CDR3 protein: CASSLAERYEQYF. CDR3 sequence (DNA): TGTGCCAGCAGCTTAGCGGAGCGGTACGAGCAGTACTTC.

This clonotype has a handful of counts. V is TRBV12-3 or TRBV12-4 and J is TRBJ1-6; a possible D gene is TRBD1 (5 bases). This CDR3 is built from 12 residues. Trimming left V 6 bases short and J 10 bases short, with 10 bases between. The DNA for the CDR3 is TGTGCCAGCAGGTCAGGGTTGTCACCCCTCCACTTT. The encoded protein is CASRSGLSPLHF.

Details on this clonotype: The DNA is omitted, as the CDR3 cannot be located on it reliably, and the CDR3 follows TCRdb's listing. The chain has TRBV7-2 and TRBJ2-7; TRBD1, the table's D call, lacks a check against the DNA. The CDR3 is 15 residues long, counting both termini. Germline V gives CDR1 SGHTA, CDR2 FQGNSA. CDR3 in amino acids: CASSFGPGPQYEQYF.

This clonotype was picked up a small number of times. The chain employs TRBV28 and TRBJ2-7; TRBD2 might be the D (5 bases). This CDR3 comprises 13 residues. Trimming took off 5 bases at V and 4 bases at J, with 12 bases between the two ends. Germline CDR1 reads MDHEN; CDR2 reads SYDVKM. The DNA for the CDR3 is TGTGCCAGCAGTAACCCCGGACTGTACGAGCAGTACTTC. It translates to CASSNPGLYEQYF.